Following are 26 T cell receptor beta chains from one sample sequenced in a study of CXCR3-negative and CXCR3-positive naive CD8 T cells. UMI-tagged TRB cDNA libraries were built via 5' RACE. TCRdb reanalyzed the 5' RACE reads and collapses them to one entry per CDR3 protein, without DNA. The ten most abundant clones cover around 1.4% of a sample with 43,000 or so distinct CDR3 sequences. Sequenced sample: naive CXCR3- CD8+ T cells from blood. Sample subset: CD45RO-CCR7+CD27+CD95- naive CD8+ T cells lacking CXCR3 (TNR3-). These receptors were taken from a human donor in good health. Some clones in this sample may be carry-over from other donors' samples.

The chain combines TRBV4-2 with TRBJ2-1; TCRdb reports TRBD1, a call that lacks DNA to check it against. This CDR3 is built from 15 residues. Germline V gives CDR1 LGHNA, CDR2 YNFKEQ. CDR3 in amino acids: CASSQSRGNHNEQFF.

The chain carries TRBV7-3 and TRBJ2-2. The CDR3 runs to 15 residues. Germline V CDR1 and CDR2: SGHTA, FQGTGA. The CDR3 loop is CASSPKAGNTGELFF. Complete variable domain (other parts from reference TRBV7-3 and TRBJ2-2): GAGVSQTPSNKVTEKGKYVELRCDPISGHTALYWYRQSLGQGPEFLIYFQGTGAADDSGLPNDRFFAVRPEGSVSTLKIQRTERGDSAVYLCASSPKAGNTGELFFGEGSRLTVL.

This chain links TRBV7-9 with TRBJ1-1; TCRdb reports TRBD1, a call that lacks DNA to check it against. In germline, CDR1 is SEHNR, CDR2 FQNEAQ (reference sequence). The CDR3 runs to 18 residues. This CDR3 is CASSFPLGGQEMNTEAFF. The full variable domain, rest sourced from reference TRBV7-9 and TRBJ1-1, is DTGVSQNPRHKITKRGQNVTFRCDPISEHNRLYWYRQTLGQGPEFLTYFQNEAQLEKSRLLSDRFSAERPKGSFSTLEIQRTEQGDSAMYLCASSFPLGGQEMNTEAFFGQGTRLTVV.

This chain links TRBV14 with TRBJ1-2. Germline CDR1 SGHDN, CDR2 FVKESK. The CDR3 totals 15 residues. The CDR3 here is CASSHVERPAYGYTF.

The CDR3 protein is CASSEYYMDLNTEAFF. This rearrangement joins TRBV25-1 to TRBJ1-1. The CDR3 covers 16 residues. CDR1 is MGHDK, CDR2 SYGVNS, per germline.

CDR3 sequence reads: CASSSPRLAGGTDTQYF. The chain recombines TRBV28 with TRBJ2-3; TCRdb lists TRBD2, though no DNA is available to test this call. CDR1 is MDHEN and CDR2 is SYDVKM in the germline V gene. The CDR3 has 17 residues.

CDR3 loop: CASSVGGLQQFF. The rearrangement joins TRBV9 to TRBJ2-1. This CDR3 has 12 residues. The germline CDR1 and CDR2 sequences are SGDLS and YYNGEE.

V gene TRBV12-3 or TRBV12-4 combines with J gene TRBJ2-5; lacking DNA, the TRBD2 call made by TCRdb goes unchecked. The CDR3 totals 14 residues. Here the CDR3 reads CASSGLAGQETQYF.

This clonotype is identified as medium-sized (0.01 to 0.1%) from frequency. This CDR3 reads CASSPRQGTGELFF. The chain employs TRBV11-3 and TRBJ2-2; TCRdb reports TRBD1, a call that lacks DNA to check it against. The CDR3 contains 14 residues. Looked up from germline, CDR1 is SGHNT and CDR2 is YENEEA.

V usage is TRBV25-1 and J usage is TRBJ2-1; the TCRdb D gene call, TRBD1, has no DNA to confirm it. Germline assignment: CDR1 MGHDK and CDR2 SYGVNS. This CDR3 is 14 amino acids long. The CDR3 region is CASSVGTDYNEQFF.

The V call is TRBV6-6, the J call TRBJ2-1; the TCRdb D gene call, TRBD1, has no DNA to confirm it. Germline loops: CDR1 MNHNY, CDR2 SVGAGI (reference sequence). CDR3 length: 17 amino acids. The CDR3 is CASSSPGQGFGWNEQFF.

V usage is TRBV20-1 and J usage is TRBJ2-1; TCRdb returns TRBD2, unconfirmable since there is no DNA. CDR1 and CDR2 (germline): DFQATT, SNEGSKA (reference sequence). This CDR3 contains 15 residues. This CDR3 reads CSASPPGLSYNEQFF.

This sequence joins TRBV29-1 and TRBJ2-7. The V gene's germline CDR1 is SQVTM and CDR2 ANQGSEA. The CDR3 covers 12 residues. This chain's CDR3 is CSVEGDRYEQYF.

The rearrangement uses TRBV11-2 and TRBJ2-5; TCRdb names TRBD1, which stays unverified in the absence of DNA. CDR1 is SGHAT and CDR2 is FQNNGV in the germline V gene. This CDR3 is 16 amino acids long. The CDR3 spells CASSLDAGGAAETQYF.

V and J are TRBV7-8 and TRBJ1-5; the TRBD1 assignment by TCRdb is unverifiable without DNA. The length of the CDR3 is 12 residues. CDR1 and CDR2 from the germline V gene are SGHVS and FQNEAQ. CDR3 sequence: CASSGQGQPQHF.

The chain employs TRBV5-6 and TRBJ2-5. Germline V gene data show CDR1 as SGHDT and CDR2 as YYEEEE. This CDR3 is 14 amino acids long. CDR3 sequence reads: CASSLAGYRETQYF.

The chain has TRBV28 and TRBJ2-7; no DNA is available, so the TRBD1 call from TCRdb remains unchecked. This CDR3 is 14 amino acids long. Germline V gene data show CDR1 as MDHEN and CDR2 as SYDVKM. Here the CDR3 reads CASSLRGFSDEQYF.

This clonotype is medium-sized (0.01 to 0.1%) by frequency. The chain joins TRBV28 to TRBJ2-1; TCRdb returns TRBD1, unconfirmable since there is no DNA. CDR1 is MDHEN and CDR2 is SYDVKM in the germline V gene. The CDR3 sequence is 16 residues long. The CDR3 protein is CASSPTGENSYNEQFF.

V and J are TRBV23-1 and TRBJ2-3; there is no DNA to check the TCRdb D call of TRBD2. Being an ORF, TRBV23-1 has a function that is uncertain. This CDR3 is 19 amino acids long. The CDR3 sequence: CASSQWGDAARPSTDTQYF.

The chain couples TRBV28 to TRBJ2-1; TCRdb's D call, TRBD2, is unchecked because there is no DNA. CDR3 size: 16 residues. Germline-derived CDR1 and CDR2 are MDHEN and SYDVKM. CDR3 sequence: CASRTPSGSSYNEQFF.

The CDR3 region is CASSTRQGLAKNIQYF. The chain uses TRBV12-3 or TRBV12-4 and TRBJ2-4; TCRdb's D call of TRBD1 is untestable without DNA. CDR3 length: 16 residues.

The chain uses TRBV12-3 or TRBV12-4 and TRBJ2-3; checking the TCRdb D call of TRBD2 is not possible without DNA. There are 13 residues in the CDR3. The CDR3 region is CASSSGLLDTQYF.

The V call is TRBV20-1, the J call TRBJ2-1; as DNA is missing, the TRBD1 call by TCRdb cannot be tested. Germline lookup yields CDR1 DFQATT and CDR2 SNEGSKA (reference sequence). This CDR3 comprises 15 residues. CDR3 loop: CSAREGGADYNEQFF.

CDR3 region: CASSQGQHTGELFF. The chain employs TRBV6-2 or TRBV6-3 and TRBJ2-2; TCRdb calls TRBD1, which cannot be checked without DNA. The CDR3 runs to 14 residues. Germline V lookup: CDR1 MNHEY, CDR2 SVGEGT.

V usage is TRBV25-1 and J usage is TRBJ1-5; TCRdb designates TRBD1, a call that cannot be tested without DNA. The CDR3 sequence is 16 residues long. Germline CDR1 is MGHDK and CDR2 is SYGVNS. The CDR3 loop reads CASSGPGQGPSQPQHF.

This sequence joins TRBV2 and TRBJ2-7; TCRdb's D call, TRBD1, is unchecked because there is no DNA. Germline CDR1 and CDR2: SNHLY and FYNNEI. The CDR3 consists of 12 residues. This CDR3 is CASEGVTYEQYF.